This TCR beta chain came from a study of T cell responses to AZD1222 COVID-19 vaccine. Study-wide results and limits: Donors were largely white British and mainly female; clonal diversity was possibly underestimated. CD4 TCRs linked to vaccination spanned spike, dominating at 160-218 and 743-854.

V gave up 7 bases and J gave up 4 bases; unmatched junction bases: 3. CDR3 length: 12 residues. Germline V lookup: CDR1 GTSNPN, CDR2 SVGIG (reference sequence). Assay: immunoSEQ multiplex PCR; the TCRdb copy retains only in-frame clones and omits some. The sample gives 57,000 or so clones, around 85% of which show up once; roughly 19% is in the top ten. The sample holds one count of this clone. Its target is not known. This receptor was taken from an adult in good health. V usage is TRBV30 and J usage is TRBJ1-5, with 8 positions matching TRBD1. The sequencing here drew on peripheral blood, taken on day 0 of MenACWY control vaccination. The CDR3: CALGTGNQPQHF. CDR3 coding DNA: TGTGCCTTGGGGACAGGTAATCAGCCCCAGCATTTT.